The entry that follows covers one TCR beta chain sequence. Source study methods: Reference gene primer amplification gave nucleated cell count estimates. Assay used: immunoSEQ multiplex PCR; TCRdb lists only in-frame clones, some missing. V, J and clone size were drawn from that table, and D and trimming were deduced from the DNA. The table includes about 440,000 clones, about 85% detected once. This specimen belongs to a study of blood T cell repertoires in COVID-19. The wider study: Donors in the United States, Italy and Spain gave samples during acute or convalescent COVID-19.

Participant ages covered about 18 to 100 years across 24 US areas. Sample: PBMCs or T cells enriched from blood (not recorded which). The receptor's source is a woman younger than 35 with acute COVID-19.

CDR3 protein: CSASSQALGYTF. CDR3 DNA sequence: TGCAGTGCTAGTTCACAGGCGTTGGGCTACACCTTC. J is TRBJ1-2 and V is TRBV20-1; a possible D gene is TRBD1 (5 bases). The CDR3 covers 12 residues. The ends were cut back, 3 bases at V and 8 bases at J, with 13 bases in the middle. Germline V gives CDR1 DFQATT, CDR2 SNEGSKA (reference sequence).